This T cell receptor beta chain was retrieved from a study of identical twins. This clonotype was counted at least ten times. Its antigen is as yet unknown. V lost 2 bases and J lost 0, with 12 bases in between. Germline V gene lookup returns CDR1 SGHRS and CDR2 YFSETQ. The CDR3 covers 16 residues. Study-level points and caveats: Twins showed weaker excess sharing in their beta out-of-frame sequences.

TCRdb recomputed calls from the 5' RACE reads with MiXCR, one row per CDR3 protein. Here the sample spans about 240,000 distinct CDR3 sequences, about 11% being singletons. J is TRBJ2-1 and V is TRBV5-1; D is ambiguous. The clonotype originates from a man aged 50 or older in good health. The specimen sequenced was memory T cells sorted from blood. In nucleotides, the CDR3 is TGCGCCAGCAGCTTAATATTCTCGAGCTCCTACAATGAGCAGTTCTTC. Its protein is CASSLIFSSSYNEQFF.